This T cell receptor beta chain was captured by sequencing in a study of blood T cells in healthy people across ages. There are 14 residues in the CDR3. Germline lookup yields CDR1 MNHEY and CDR2 SMNVEV (reference sequence). Primed by a sample-barcoded 5' primer and a J-beta primer mix, a second PCR proceeded for 7 to 11 cycles. A single record per CDR3 protein comes from TCRdb applying MiXCR to the 5' RACE reads. Among approximately 1,700,000 distinct CDR3 sequences listed, more than 35% were seen once. With regard to this clonotype: Compared with germline, one end of the junction differs, possibly owing to a read error.

The specimen sequenced was blood. This sequence was found in a human donor in good health. The chain recombines TRBV27 with TRBJ2-2, with a tentative D call TRBD2 (6 bases). CDR3 amino acids: CASMGGTNTGGLFF. In nucleotides, the CDR3 is TGTGCCAGCATGGGGGGAACGAACACCGGGGGGCTGTTTTTT.